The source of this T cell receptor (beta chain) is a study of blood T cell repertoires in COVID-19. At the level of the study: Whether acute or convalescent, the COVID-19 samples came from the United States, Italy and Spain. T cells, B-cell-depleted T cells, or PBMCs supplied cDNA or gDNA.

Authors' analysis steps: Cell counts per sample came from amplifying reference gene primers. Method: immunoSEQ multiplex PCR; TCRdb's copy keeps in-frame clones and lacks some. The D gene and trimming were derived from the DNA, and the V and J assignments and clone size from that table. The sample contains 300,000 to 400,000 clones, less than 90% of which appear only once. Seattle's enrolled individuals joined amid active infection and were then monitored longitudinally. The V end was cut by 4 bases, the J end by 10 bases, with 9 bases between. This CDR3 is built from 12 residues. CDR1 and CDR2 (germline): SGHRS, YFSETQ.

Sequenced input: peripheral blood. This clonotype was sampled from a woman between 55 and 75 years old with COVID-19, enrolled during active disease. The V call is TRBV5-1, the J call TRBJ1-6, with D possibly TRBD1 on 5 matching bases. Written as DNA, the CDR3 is TGCGCCAGCAGCCCCACAGGATCACCCCTCCACTTT. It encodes CASSPTGSPLHF.